The next 8 T cell receptor beta chains were all read from a single sample in a study of blood T cells in healthy people across ages. With a J-beta primer mix and a sample-barcoded 5' primer, a second PCR ran roughly 7 to 11 cycles. TCRdb ran MiXCR on the 5' RACE reads and lists one entry per CDR3 protein. The data hold around 800,000 distinct CDR3 sequences, with about 48% observed a single time. The specimen sequenced was blood. All receptors come from a man older than 75 in good health.

This clonotype was picked up one time. The chain is built from TRBV9 and TRBJ2-3; 7 positions match TRBD2. The trim removed 0 bases at V and 3 bases at J, leaving 7 bases unmatched. The germline V gene encodes CDR1 SGDLS and CDR2 YYNGEE. There are 16 residues in the CDR3. CDR3 in amino acids: CASSVDWASGTDTQYF. The CDR3 coding sequence is TGTGCCAGCAGCGTAGATTGGGCTAGCGGAACAGATACGCAGTATTTT.

V is TRBV12-3 or TRBV12-4 and J is TRBJ2-3; D unresolved. CDR3 length equals 13 residues. Trimming pared 1 base from V and 4 bases from J, leaving 6 bases between. This CDR3 reads CASSLGNPDTQYF. The CDR3 DNA reads as TGTGCCAGCAGTTTAGGCAACCCAGATACGCAGTATTTT.

The chain uses TRBV28 and TRBJ2-7, with D possibly TRBD1 on 6 matching bases. There are 15 residues in the CDR3. The germline V gene encodes CDR1 MDHEN and CDR2 SYDVKM. V was pared by 6 bases and J by 1 base, with 16 bases between. CDR3 sequence: CASSGRGGPSYEQYF. For the CDR3, the DNA is TGTGCCAGCAGCGGCAGGGGCGGGCCATCCTACGAGCAGTACTTC.

The V and J genes are TRBV21-1 and TRBJ2-7; no DNA check was done on the table's D call, TRBD1. TRBV21-1 is a pseudogene locus. The CDR3 has 15 residues. CDR3 in amino acids: CASSKGDRDSYEQYF. CDR3 bases: TGTGCCAGCAGCAAAGGGGACAGGGATTCCTACGAGCAGTACTTC.

This chain joins TRBV18 and TRBJ2-5; 7 nucleotides align to TRBD1. Germline assignment: CDR1 KGHSH and CDR2 LQKENI. This CDR3 has 15 residues. Germline trimming cut 0 bases from V and 4 bases from J; bases unmatched to any gene: 5. The CDR3 DNA is TGTGCCAGCTCACCACCGGGTAGGGGGCGAGAGACCCAGTACTTC. As protein: CASSPPGRGRETQYF.

This clonotype has only a few counts. The chain has TRBV3-1 and TRBJ1-5, with TRBD1 as a possible D gene (5 bases). Trimming removed 1 base at V and 7 bases at J, with 17 bases between. The CDR3 spans 16 residues. Looked up from germline, CDR1 is LGHDT and CDR2 is YNNKEL (reference sequence). The CDR3 sequence is CASSQAIPGSGQPQHF. The CDR3 DNA reads TGTGCCAGCAGCCAAGCGATCCCAGGGTCTGGACAGCCCCAGCATTTT.

The rearrangement uses TRBV12-3 or TRBV12-4 and TRBJ2-2, with 10 bases that match TRBD1. The length of the CDR3 is 15 residues. The ends lost 4 bases at V and 5 bases at J; junction bases unmatched: 4. The CDR3 loop is CASSSTGGATGELFF. In nucleotides, the CDR3 is TGTGCCAGCAGTTCGACAGGGGGCGCGACCGGGGAGCTGTTTTTT.

The J gene is TRBJ1-4, the V gene TRBV29-1; TRBD1 matches at 9 bases. J lost 6 bases, V lost 7 bases, and 3 bases had no gene match. The CDR3 sequence is 12 residues long. Germline assignment: CDR1 SQVTM and CDR2 ANQGSEA. This chain's CDR3 is CSAWTGDEKLFF. The CDR3 DNA sequence: TGCAGCGCGTGGACAGGGGATGAAAAACTGTTTTTT.